The source of this TCR beta chain is a study of Tregs in tolerant kidney transplant recipients (dated by TCRdb to between 2018 and 2021). For the study in its entirety: The study used TCRbeta sequencing to identify donor-specific regulatory T cells before combined kidney and bone marrow transplantation, then tracked those cells after transplant. Several methods of expanding Tregs specific for an allogeneic donor were compared by TCRbeta repertoire sequencing in 3 healthy controls. Broad study findings and their caveats: The study was limited by small patient numbers, and the findings need validation in larger populations and under other immunosuppression protocols. Biological reproducibility was not examined directly, but technical replication error appeared to be minimal. Expanding Tregs with activated donor B cells appeared to identify the most biologically relevant and donor-specific TCRbeta repertoire.

For TCRbeta CDR3 sequencing, genomic DNA was extracted from sorted cells using the QIAGEN DNeasy Blood and Tissue Kit. Through immunoSEQ, high-throughput TCRbeta CDR3 sequencing was done commercially, including PCR amplification with internal controls and bias correction. The published analysis was carried out like this. Unique productive TCRbeta sequences were defined by CDR3 nucleotide sequence where primers matched, and otherwise by CDR3 amino acid sequence together with Vbeta and Jbeta genes. To correct for sorting error, sequences found in more than one sorted population at a frequency ratio of 2:1 or less were discarded, and the remaining shared sequences were assigned to the population with the higher frequency. A sequence was defined as donor-reactive if the sequence was expanded at least 5-fold in CFSE-low cells compared with unstimulated cells and had a frequency of at least 0.01% in CFSE-low cells. Repertoire divergence was quantified by Jensen-Shannon divergence calculated from the top 100 TCRbeta sequences ranked by frequency. For samples with multiple sequencing runs, sorting error was corrected separately for each run before the runs were pooled. Here the immuneACCESS table is served through TCRdb, limited to in-frame sequences with V and J called. Missing clones are a known gap in these copies; in checked studies unresolved V genes cover under half, and the rest lacks a known reason. The D gene and trimming were derived from the DNA, and the V and J assignments and clone size from that table. For this sample the table gives around 230,000 clones, of which about 80% were detected only once. About 0.64% of the sample is held by the ten biggest clonotypes.

Concerning this clone: Its target antigen remains unknown. No clone much larger than this one lies a single base away; base qualities are absent.

Unstimulated Tregs (CD4+CD25+CD127-), CD4+ non-Tregs (CD4+CD25-), CD4 and CD8 cells were FACS-sorted from thawed PBMCs. Healthy control blood was obtained either as purchased buffy coats or from healthy volunteers. Healthy control blood was processed to PBMCs with a Ficoll density gradient and then cryopreserved, whereas patient PBMCs were collected both before and after transplant. Between the V and J ends, shortened by 0 bases and 5 bases respectively, the junction contains 4 bases. Inclusive of the bounding cysteine and phenylalanine, the CDR3 is 12 residues long. Only the CDR3 part of the read is kept: 36 bases, read in frame from the first base. The germline V gene provides CDR1 WSHSY and CDR2 SAAADI.

Sequencing was done on a sample of CD4+ T cells from blood. The clonotype comes from a human donor in good health. The chain is encoded by TRBV10-2 joined to TRBJ2-5, with the identity of the D gene unclear. The CDR3 reads as follows: CASSESGETQYF. The DNA is TGCGCCAGCAGTGAGTCAGGGGAGACCCAGTACTTC.